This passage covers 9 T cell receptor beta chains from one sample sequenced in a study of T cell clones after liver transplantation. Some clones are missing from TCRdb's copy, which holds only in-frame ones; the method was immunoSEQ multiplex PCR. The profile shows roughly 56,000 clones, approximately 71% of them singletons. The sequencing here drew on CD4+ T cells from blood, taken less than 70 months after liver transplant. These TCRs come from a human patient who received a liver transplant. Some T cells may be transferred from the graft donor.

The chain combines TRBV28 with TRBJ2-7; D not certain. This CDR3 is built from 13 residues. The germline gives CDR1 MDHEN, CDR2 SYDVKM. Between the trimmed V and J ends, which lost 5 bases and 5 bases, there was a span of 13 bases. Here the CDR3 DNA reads TGTGCCAGCAGTCCCCGAGTGCCACACGAGCAGTACTTC. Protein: CASSPRVPHEQYF. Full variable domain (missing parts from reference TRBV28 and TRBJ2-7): DVKVTQSSRYLVKRTGEKVFLECVQDMDHENMFWYRQDPGLGLRLIYFSYDVKMKEKGDIPEGYSVSREKKERFSLILESASTNQTSMYLCASSPRVPHEQYFGPGTRLTVT.

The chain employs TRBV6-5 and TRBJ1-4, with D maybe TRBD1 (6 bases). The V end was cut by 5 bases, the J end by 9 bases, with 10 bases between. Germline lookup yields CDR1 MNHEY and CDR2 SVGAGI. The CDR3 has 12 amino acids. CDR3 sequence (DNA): TGTGCCAGCAGTACCGGGACAAAAAAACTGTTTTTT. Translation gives CASSTGTKKLFF.

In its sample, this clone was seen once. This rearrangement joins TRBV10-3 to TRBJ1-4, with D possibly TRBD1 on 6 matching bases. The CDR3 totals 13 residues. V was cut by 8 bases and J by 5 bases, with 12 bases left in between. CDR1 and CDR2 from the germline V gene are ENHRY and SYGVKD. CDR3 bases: TGTGCCATCGGGGGGCCCCGCAATGAAAAACTGTTTTTT. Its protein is CAIGGPRNEKLFF.

CDR3 bases: TGTGCCAGCAGTTTCTACAGGGGGGGTGTGTCTGGGGCCAACGTCCTGACTTTC. Amino acid sequence: CASSFYRGGVSGANVLTF. The chain combines TRBV2 with TRBJ2-6, with D perhaps TRBD1 (8 bases). CDR1 and CDR2 (germline): SNHLY, FYNNEI. The CDR3 covers 18 residues. V was trimmed by 5 bases and J by 1 base, leaving 18 bases between them. The complete variable domain, with remaining parts taken from reference TRBV2 and TRBJ2-6, reads EPEVTQTPSHQVTQMGQEVILRCVPISNHLYFYWYRQILGQKVEFLVSFYNNEISEKSEIFDDQFSVERPDGSNFTLKIRSTKLEDSAMYFCASSFYRGGVSGANVLTFGAGSRLTVL.

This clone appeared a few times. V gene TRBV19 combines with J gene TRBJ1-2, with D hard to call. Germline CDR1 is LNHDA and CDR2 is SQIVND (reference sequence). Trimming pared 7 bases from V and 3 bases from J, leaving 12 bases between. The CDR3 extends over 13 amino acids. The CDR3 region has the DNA TGTGCCAGTAACCAGGAGGGTCACTATGGCTACACCTTC. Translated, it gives CASNQEGHYGYTF.

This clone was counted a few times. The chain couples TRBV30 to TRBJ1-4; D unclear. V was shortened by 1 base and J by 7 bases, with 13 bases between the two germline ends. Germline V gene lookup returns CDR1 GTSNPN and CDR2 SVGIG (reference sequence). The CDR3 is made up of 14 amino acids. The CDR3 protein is CAWSGGILGEKLFF. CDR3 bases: TGTGCCTGGAGTGGCGGGATCCTGGGTGAAAAACTGTTTTTT.

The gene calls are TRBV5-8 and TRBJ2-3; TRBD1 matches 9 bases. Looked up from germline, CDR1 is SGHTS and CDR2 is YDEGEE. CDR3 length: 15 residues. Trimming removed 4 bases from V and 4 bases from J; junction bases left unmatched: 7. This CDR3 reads CASSRGQGRADTQYF. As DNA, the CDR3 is TGTGCCAGCAGCCGCGGACAGGGGAGGGCAGATACGCAGTATTTT.

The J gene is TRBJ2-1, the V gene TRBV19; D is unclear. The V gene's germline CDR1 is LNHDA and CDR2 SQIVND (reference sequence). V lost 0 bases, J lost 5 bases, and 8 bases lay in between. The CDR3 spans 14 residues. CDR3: CASSIEAQHNEQFF. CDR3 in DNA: TGTGCCAGTAGTATAGAGGCGCAGCACAATGAGCAGTTCTTC.

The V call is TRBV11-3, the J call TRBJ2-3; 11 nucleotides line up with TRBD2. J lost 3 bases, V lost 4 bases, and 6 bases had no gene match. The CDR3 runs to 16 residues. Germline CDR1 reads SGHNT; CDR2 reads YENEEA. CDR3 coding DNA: TGTGCCAGCAGCTCCTTAGCGGGGGGGCGAACAGATACGCAGTATTTT. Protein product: CASSSLAGGRTDTQYF.